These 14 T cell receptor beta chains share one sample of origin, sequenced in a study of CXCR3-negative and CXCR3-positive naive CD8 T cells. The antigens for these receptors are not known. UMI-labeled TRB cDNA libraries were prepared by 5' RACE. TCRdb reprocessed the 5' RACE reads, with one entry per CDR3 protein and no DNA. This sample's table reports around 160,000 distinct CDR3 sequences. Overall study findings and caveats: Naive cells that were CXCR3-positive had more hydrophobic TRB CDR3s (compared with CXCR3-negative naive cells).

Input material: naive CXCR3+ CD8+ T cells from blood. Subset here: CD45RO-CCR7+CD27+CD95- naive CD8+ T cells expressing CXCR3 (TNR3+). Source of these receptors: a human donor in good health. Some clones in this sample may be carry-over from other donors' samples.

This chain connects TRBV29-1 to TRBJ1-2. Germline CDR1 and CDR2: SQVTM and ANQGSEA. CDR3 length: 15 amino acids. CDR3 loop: CSVEGRGPANYGYTF.

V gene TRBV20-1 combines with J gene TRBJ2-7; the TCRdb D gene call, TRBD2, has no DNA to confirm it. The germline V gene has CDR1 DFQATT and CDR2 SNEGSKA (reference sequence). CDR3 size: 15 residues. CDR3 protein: CSAMRTSGRTYEQYF.

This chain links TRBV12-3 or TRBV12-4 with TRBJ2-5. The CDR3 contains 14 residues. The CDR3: CASSLRAYQETQYF.

This CDR3 reads CASSQVQGAEYEQYF. The V call is TRBV4-3, the J call TRBJ2-7; TCRdb picks TRBD1, but there is no DNA to check that call. This CDR3 has 15 amino acids. CDR1 and CDR2 (germline): LGHNA, YSLEER.

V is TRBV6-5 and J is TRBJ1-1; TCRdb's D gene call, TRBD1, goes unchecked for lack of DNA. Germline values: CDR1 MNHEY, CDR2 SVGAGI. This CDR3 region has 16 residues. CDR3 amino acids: CASSYDLAGLGTEAFF.

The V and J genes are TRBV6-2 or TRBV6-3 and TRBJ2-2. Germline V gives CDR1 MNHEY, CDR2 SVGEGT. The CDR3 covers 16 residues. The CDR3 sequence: CASSYPAGPNTGELFF.

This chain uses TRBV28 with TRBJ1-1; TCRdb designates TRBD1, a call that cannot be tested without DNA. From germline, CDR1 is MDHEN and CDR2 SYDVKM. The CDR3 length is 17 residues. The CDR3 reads CASSLHQTGRMNTEAFF.

The CDR3 sequence: CASSIRGSTDTQYF. This chain uses TRBV19 with TRBJ2-3; absent DNA, TCRdb's TRBD1 call cannot be checked. This CDR3 comprises 14 residues. Germline V CDR1 and CDR2: LNHDA, SQIVND (reference sequence). Complete variable domain (other parts from reference TRBV19 and TRBJ2-3): DGGITQSPKYLFRKEGQNVTLSCEQNLNHDAMYWYRQDPGQGLRLIYYSQIVNDFQKGDIAEGYSVSREKKESFPLTVTSAQKNPTAFYLCASSIRGSTDTQYFGPGTRLTVL.

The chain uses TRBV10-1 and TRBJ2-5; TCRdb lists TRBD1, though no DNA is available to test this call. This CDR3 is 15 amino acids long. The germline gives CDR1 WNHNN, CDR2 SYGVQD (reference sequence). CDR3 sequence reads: CASSSGDVGEETQYF.

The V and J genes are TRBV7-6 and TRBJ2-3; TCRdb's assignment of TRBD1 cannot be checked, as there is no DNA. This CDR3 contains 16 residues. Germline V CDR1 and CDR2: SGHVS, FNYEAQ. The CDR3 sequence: CASSRPGTGVSDTQYF.

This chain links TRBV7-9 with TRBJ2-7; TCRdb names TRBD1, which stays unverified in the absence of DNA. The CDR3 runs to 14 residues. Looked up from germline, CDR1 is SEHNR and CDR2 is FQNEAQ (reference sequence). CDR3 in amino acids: CASSVQGARIEQYF.

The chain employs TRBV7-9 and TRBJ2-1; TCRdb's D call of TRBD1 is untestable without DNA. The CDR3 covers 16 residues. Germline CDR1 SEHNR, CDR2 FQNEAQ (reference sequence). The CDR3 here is CASSTNRGKIHNEQFF.

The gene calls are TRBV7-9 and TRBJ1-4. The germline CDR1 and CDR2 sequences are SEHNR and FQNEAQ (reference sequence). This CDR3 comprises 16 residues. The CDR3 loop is CASSLAEFGTNEKLFF.

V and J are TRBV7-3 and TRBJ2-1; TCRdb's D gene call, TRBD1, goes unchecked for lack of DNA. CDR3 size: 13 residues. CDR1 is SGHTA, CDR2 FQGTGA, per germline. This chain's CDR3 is CASSAGPDNEQFF.